What follows are 25 T cell receptor beta chains derived from one specimen sequenced in a study of lymphopenia after photon versus proton radiotherapy. The method was immunoSEQ multiplex PCR; TCRdb's version includes in-frame clones alone and lacks a portion of them. The repertoire holds roughly 25,000 clones, with 85% as singletons. This sample comprised peripheral blood, obtained from a patient treated with photon-based radiotherapy. The origin of the receptors is a man under 40 with gastric cancer.

The chain employs TRBV5-1 and TRBJ1-1; D gene unclear. The CDR3 loop spans 12 amino acids. Trimming took off 7 bases at V and 4 bases at J, with 11 bases between the two ends. The V gene's germline CDR1 is SGHRS and CDR2 YFSETQ. The CDR3 sequence is CASSSGTTEAFF. The CDR3 DNA reads as TGCGCCAGCTCCAGCGGCACCACTGAAGCTTTCTTT.

J is TRBJ2-6 and V is TRBV5-1; D call uncertain. CDR3 length equals 16 residues. Germline V gene lookup returns CDR1 SGHRS and CDR2 YFSETQ. Deletions cut 4 bases from V and 0 bases from J, with 11 bases between. CDR3 in DNA: TGCGCCAGCAGCCCGCCGGCGGCCTCTGGGGCCAACGTCCTGACTTTC. It codes for CASSPPAASGANVLTF.

This clone was seen a handful of times. The chain carries TRBV21-1 and TRBJ2-7; TRBD1 was called by the table and not checked on the DNA. TRBV21-1 is a listed pseudogene. The CDR3 runs 18 residues. CDR3 protein: CASSTSLGRGQGGYEQYF. The DNA for the CDR3 is TGTGCCAGCAGCACCTCCCTCGGTAGGGGACAGGGGGGTTACGAGCAGTACTTC.

This clone was counted a single time. The chain is built from TRBV28 and TRBJ2-7; D gene ambiguous. CDR3 length: 13 amino acids. Germline V gene data show CDR1 as MDHEN and CDR2 as SYDVKM. V lost 3 bases, J lost 1 base, and 7 bases lay in between. CDR3 in amino acids: CASSFRSSYEQYF. CDR3 in DNA: TGTGCCAGCAGTTTTCGGTCTTCCTACGAGCAGTACTTC.

The chain recombines TRBV18 with TRBJ2-3; 10 bases map to TRBD1. From germline, CDR1 is KGHSH and CDR2 LQKENI. The CDR3 totals 17 residues. V lost 5 bases, J lost 4 bases, and 12 bases stayed unmatched. CDR3 loop: CASSGDTGTGDPDTQYF. DNA for the CDR3: TGTGCCAGCTCAGGCGATACCGGGACAGGGGACCCAGATACGCAGTATTTT.

The chain links TRBV6-1 to TRBJ1-1; no firm D call. The CDR3 runs 11 residues. Germline CDR1 and CDR2: MNHNS and SASEGT. Deletions cut 5 bases from V and 7 bases from J, with 8 bases between. Written as DNA, the CDR3 is TGTGCCAGCAGTTACAAGGGTGAAGCTTTCTTT. This sequence encodes CASSYKGEAFF.

The V gene is TRBV4-1, the J gene TRBJ2-1, with D uncertain. Germline-derived CDR1 and CDR2 are MGHRA and YSYEKL. The CDR3 extends over 15 amino acids. The V end lost 1 base, the J end lost 8 bases, and 15 bases lay between the germline ends. This CDR3 is CASSQVPGLVDEQFF. DNA for the CDR3: TGCGCCAGCAGCCAAGTCCCAGGTCTAGTCGATGAGCAGTTCTTC.

V usage is TRBV5-6 and J usage is TRBJ2-3, with 7 nucleotides matching TRBD2. The V gene's germline CDR1 is SGHDT and CDR2 YYEEEE. J was trimmed by 1 base and V by 5 bases; bases with no gene match: 7. The CDR3 runs to 15 residues. CDR3 in amino acids: CASRQLATGTDTQYF. The CDR3 nucleotides read TGTGCCAGCAGACAACTAGCGACCGGCACAGATACGCAGTATTTT.

V gene TRBV19 combines with J gene TRBJ2-5; TRBD2 might be the D (7 bases). The CDR3 is 11 amino acids. Between the trimmed V and J ends, which lost 6 bases and 7 bases, there was a span of 9 bases. The germline V gene has CDR1 LNHDA and CDR2 SQIVND (reference sequence). The CDR3 DNA is TGTGCCAGTAGAGGGGGGGCGACCCAGTACTTC. Its translation is CASRGGATQYF.

The V call is TRBV20-1, the J call TRBJ2-1; D unclear. Germline V CDR1 and CDR2: DFQATT, SNEGSKA (reference sequence). This CDR3 region has 10 residues. With 5 bases removed from V and 4 bases from J, the gap between germline ends came to 3 bases. In DNA, the CDR3 is TGCAGTGCTGGTTACAATGAGCAGTTCTTC. Translated: CSAGYNEQFF.

This chain links TRBV19 with TRBJ1-1; no clear D gene. The CDR3 is made up of 16 amino acids. Looked up from germline, CDR1 is LNHDA and CDR2 is SQIVND (reference sequence). Between the trimmed V and J ends, which lost 7 bases and 0 bases, there was a span of 18 bases. CDR3 DNA sequence: TGTGCCAGTACCCCTCGGGCTGAACACCTGAACACTGAAGCTTTCTTT. This translates into CASTPRAEHLNTEAFF.

V and J are TRBV11-2 and TRBJ2-1; 11 bases map to TRBD1. V dropped 6 bases and J dropped 5; count of bases not matched to a gene: 3. The CDR3 totals 14 residues. CDR1 and CDR2 (germline): SGHAT, FQNNGV. Here the CDR3 DNA reads TGTGCCAGCAGGCCGGACAGGGGGCACAATGAGCAGTTCTTC. Amino acids: CASRPDRGHNEQFF.

The chain recombines TRBV5-4 with TRBJ2-7, with D tentatively TRBD2 (6 bases). Germline V gene data show CDR1 as SGHNT and CDR2 as YYREEE (reference sequence). The CDR3 is 14 residues long. Trimming took 4 bases from V and 0 from J, leaving 11 bases between them. CDR3 coding DNA: TGTGCCAGCAGCACGGGGGTGGGCTCCTACGAGCAGTACTTC. Protein product: CASSTGVGSYEQYF. Drawing the rest from reference TRBV5-4 and TRBJ2-7, the complete variable domain is ETGVTQSPTHLIKTRGQQVTLRCSSQSGHNTVSWYQQALGQGPQFIFQYYREEENGRGNFPPRFSGLQFPNYSSELNVNALELDDSALYLCASSTGVGSYEQYFGPGTRLTVT.

The chain couples TRBV7-3 to TRBJ2-3, with 10 bases lining up with TRBD1. The CDR3 totals 17 residues. CDR1 SGHTA and CDR2 FQGTGA come from the germline V gene. The V segment lost 5 bases and the J segment 6 bases; nucleotides outside the gene matches: 14. CDR3: CASSALWTGGGPDTQYF. The DNA of the CDR3 is TGTGCCAGCAGCGCCCTATGGACAGGGGGGGGACCTGATACGCAGTATTTT.

This clone appeared once. The rearrangement uses TRBV12-5 and TRBJ2-6, with D unresolved. V shed 2 bases and J shed 0 bases, with 5 bases lying between them. Looked up from germline, CDR1 is LGHNT and CDR2 is FRNRAP. This CDR3 spans 15 amino acids. The CDR3 coding sequence is TGTGCTAGTGGTTTGAAGGTCTCTGGGGCCAACGTCCTGACTTTC. It yields the protein CASGLKVSGANVLTF.

With respect to this clone: Other DNA variants within this sample encode the same CDR3. This chain uses TRBV27 with TRBJ2-5, with D hard to call. V was clipped by 3 bases and J by 2 bases, with 7 bases between them. The CDR3 spans 13 residues. In germline, CDR1 is MNHEY, CDR2 SMNVEV (reference sequence). This CDR3 is CASSLYQQETQYF. As DNA, the CDR3 is TGTGCCAGCAGTTTGTACCAGCAAGAGACCCAGTACTTC.

The chain joins TRBV5-4 to TRBJ1-2, with D unclear. V was shortened by 0 bases and J by 3 bases, with 9 bases between the two germline ends. CDR1 and CDR2 (germline): SGHNT, YYREEE (reference sequence). The CDR3 contains 14 residues. CDR3 coding DNA: TGTGCCAGCAGCTTGGGGGATAGGGACTATGGCTACACCTTC. It encodes CASSLGDRDYGYTF. Filled out from reference TRBV5-4 and TRBJ1-2, the complete variable domain reads ETGVTQSPTHLIKTRGQQVTLRCSSQSGHNTVSWYQQALGQGPQFIFQYYREEENGRGNFPPRFSGLQFPNYSSELNVNALELDDSALYLCASSLGDRDYGYTFGSGTRLTVV.

The J gene is TRBJ2-3, the V gene TRBV25-1, with D perhaps TRBD2 (7 bases). Trimming removed 1 base from V and 6 bases from J, with 11 bases in between. Germline V gene data show CDR1 as MGHDK and CDR2 as SYGVNS. This CDR3 is built from 14 residues. The CDR3 spells CASSEWGGQDTQYF. The CDR3 DNA sequence: TGTGCCAGCAGTGAATGGGGGGGCCAGGATACGCAGTATTTT.

The chain links TRBV5-1 to TRBJ2-2, with D possibly TRBD1 on 5 matching bases. CDR3 size: 15 residues. The V gene's germline CDR1 is SGHRS and CDR2 YFSETQ. Trimming left V 0 bases short and J 4 bases short, with 10 bases between. CDR3 loop: CASSLADSSTGELFF. CDR3 coding DNA: TGCGCCAGCAGCTTGGCCGACAGTTCCACCGGGGAGCTGTTTTTT.

The gene calls are TRBV19 and TRBJ1-6, with D uncertain. The CDR3 runs 16 residues. CDR1 and CDR2 (germline): LNHDA, SQIVND (reference sequence). V lost 7 bases, J lost 7 bases, and 20 bases lay in between. The CDR3 DNA sequence: TGTGCCAGTACGAACGGCCGTACCACAAGCAATTCACCCCTCCACTTT. Protein sequence: CASTNGRTTSNSPLHF.

The chain uses TRBV5-4 and TRBJ1-2, with 10 positions matching TRBD1. J gave up 7 bases and V 4 bases, and 7 bases lay outside the gene matches. Per germline, CDR1 SGHNT and CDR2 YYREEE (reference sequence). The CDR3 has 14 amino acids. CDR3 coding DNA: TGTGCCAGCAGCGTTGACAGGGGGCAGGGTGGCTACACCTTC. Protein sequence: CASSVDRGQGGYTF.

The chain recombines TRBV19 with TRBJ1-6; D is unresolved. Between the trimmed V and J ends, which lost 4 bases and 3 bases, there was a span of 4 bases. The CDR3 is made up of 13 amino acids. CDR1 is LNHDA and CDR2 is SQIVND in the germline V gene (reference sequence). CDR3 residues: CASSNNYNSPLHF. CDR3 in DNA: TGTGCCAGTAGTAACAACTATAATTCACCCCTCCACTTT.

This chain uses TRBV18 with TRBJ2-7; no firm D call. This CDR3 has 14 amino acids. Trimming shortened V by 4 bases and J by 2 bases, and 12 bases separated the two germline ends. The V gene's germline CDR1 is KGHSH and CDR2 LQKENI. The CDR3 loop is CASSLPGRAYEQYF. CDR3 in DNA: TGTGCCAGCTCACTACCCGGCCGTGCCTACGAGCAGTACTTC.

The V and J genes are TRBV9 and TRBJ2-2; 10 bases are a match to TRBD2. The CDR3 length is 16 residues. Trimming took 0 bases from V and 5 from J; bases not matched to a gene: 4. Germline V CDR1 and CDR2: SGDLS, YYNGEE. CDR3 loop: CASSVEAGGRTGELFF. CDR3 in DNA: TGTGCCAGCAGCGTAGAAGCGGGGGGGCGAACCGGGGAGCTGTTTTTT.

The chain is built from TRBV6-6 and TRBJ2-2; 7 bases agree with TRBD2. The V gene end was trimmed by 2 bases and the J gene end by 2 bases; junction bases not matched to a gene: 5. CDR1 is MNHNY, CDR2 SVGAGI, per germline (reference sequence). CDR3 length equals 16 residues. For the CDR3, the DNA is TGTGCCAGCAGTTACGGAGCGGGATATAACACCGGGGAGCTGTTTTTT. Its translation: CASSYGAGYNTGELFF.